Listed here are 24 T cell receptor beta chains from one sample, sequenced in a study of cytomegalovirus exposure and HLA in healthy donors. The primer mix had 60 Vbeta and 13 Jbeta primers. Some clones are missing from TCRdb's copy, which holds only in-frame ones; the method was immunoSEQ multiplex PCR. In the table there are around 65,000 clones, 70% to 80% of which are singletons. Sequencing was performed on PBMCs. These receptors originate from a girl between 10 and 17 years old in good health and CMV-seropositive.

This clone was seen a few times. V is TRBV4-1 and J is TRBJ1-6, with 7 positions matching TRBD1. The CDR3 is 17 residues long. The J segment lost 10 bases and the V segment lost 3 bases, leaving 15 bases of the junction unmatched. CDR1 is MGHRA, CDR2 YSYEKL, per germline. Written as DNA, the CDR3 is TGCGCCAGCAGCCAGGTGCAACGCCGACAGGGTGACTCACCCCTCCACTTT. Protein: CASSQVQRRQGDSPLHF.

Written as DNA, the CDR3 is TGTGCCAGCAGTTCCGGAGGGGCAGATCAGGGTGAAAAACTGTTTTTT. This encodes CASSSGGADQGEKLFF. V is TRBV6-5 and J is TRBJ1-4; perhaps TRBD1 as D (5 bases). In germline, CDR1 is MNHEY, CDR2 SVGAGI. This CDR3 is 16 amino acids long. V dropped 4 bases and J dropped 7 bases, with 19 bases sitting between them.

This clone was detected only once. The chain carries TRBV28 and TRBJ2-7; 8 bases match TRBD2. This CDR3 is built from 17 residues. Per germline, CDR1 MDHEN and CDR2 SYDVKM. V shed 3 bases, J shed 5 bases, and the junction held 15 bases outside the gene matches. CDR3 loop: CASSFSQAGDGPHEQYF. CDR3 nucleotides: TGTGCCAGCAGTTTTTCCCAAGCGGGAGATGGTCCCCACGAGCAGTACTTC.

This clone occurred a few times. CDR3 sequence (DNA): TGCAGCGTTGGGGGCTTCGGGGGTGAAAAACTGTTTTTT. It encodes CSVGGFGGEKLFF. This chain joins TRBV29-1 and TRBJ1-4, with a tentative D call TRBD1 (5 bases). Trimming cost V 4 bases and J 7 bases, with 13 bases left between them. CDR1 and CDR2 (germline): SQVTM, ANQGSEA. The CDR3 extends over 13 amino acids.

The chain employs TRBV15 and TRBJ2-5, with TRBD1 matching over 8 bases. Germline V gene lookup returns CDR1 LNHNV and CDR2 YYDKDF (reference sequence). J lost 4 bases, V lost 2 bases, and 6 bases had no gene match. This CDR3 spans 15 amino acids. Here the CDR3 reads CATSRNGQGPETQYF. The CDR3 nucleotides read TGTGCCACCAGCAGAAACGGACAGGGACCAGAGACCCAGTACTTC.

This sequence joins TRBV7-6 and TRBJ2-5; 10 bases fit TRBD1. V trimming: 4 bases; J trimming: 3 bases; junction bases outside the gene matches: 2. This CDR3 is built from 14 residues. Germline V CDR1 and CDR2: SGHVS, FNYEAQ. This CDR3 reads CASSSGQGEETQYF. The CDR3 region has the DNA TGTGCCAGCAGCTCCGGACAGGGGGAAGAGACCCAGTACTTC.

In DNA form, the CDR3 reads TGTGCCAGCAGTTCGGTTTGGGACAGGACGTACGAGCAGTACTTC. It is translated as CASSSVWDRTYEQYF. The rearrangement uses TRBV28 and TRBJ2-7; 8 bases agree with TRBD1. CDR3 length: 15 amino acids. The J segment lost 4 bases and the V segment lost 4 bases, leaving 9 bases of the junction unmatched. Germline CDR1 MDHEN, CDR2 SYDVKM.

Here the CDR3 reads CASSQALTYEQYF. DNA of the CDR3: TGCGCCAGCAGCCAGGCCCTTACCTACGAGCAGTACTTC. V gene TRBV4-3 combines with J gene TRBJ2-7, with D unresolved. V was pared by 3 bases and J by 2 bases, with 8 bases between. The CDR3 sequence is 13 residues long. Germline CDR1 is LGHNA and CDR2 is YSLEER.

This clone has more than one count but fewer than ten. This sequence joins TRBV4-1 and TRBJ1-5; a possible D gene is TRBD1 (5 bases). CDR1 is MGHRA and CDR2 is YSYEKL in the germline V gene. Trimming removed 0 bases from V and 5 bases from J, with 11 bases in between. CDR3 length: 15 amino acids. The CDR3 DNA sequence: TGCGCCAGCAGCCAAGATAGGGCGGGACATCAGCCCCAGCATTTT. Residues: CASSQDRAGHQPQHF.

The V and J genes are TRBV9 and TRBJ1-1, with D perhaps matching TRBD1 (5 bases). This CDR3 has 13 amino acids. Trimming left V 0 bases short and J 4 bases short, with 7 bases between. Germline-derived CDR1 and CDR2 are SGDLS and YYNGEE. Here the CDR3 reads CASSVGRGTEAFF. The DNA of the CDR3 is TGTGCCAGCAGCGTAGGAAGGGGCACTGAAGCTTTCTTT.

This chain uses TRBV30 with TRBJ2-1; weak D call: TRBD2 (6 bases). CDR3 length equals 15 residues. V was pared by 4 bases and J by 0 bases, with 13 bases between. The germline gives CDR1 GTSNPN, CDR2 SVGIG (reference sequence). CDR3 sequence reads: CAWISGSSSYNEQFF. DNA of the CDR3: TGTGCCTGGATCAGCGGGTCGAGCTCCTACAATGAGCAGTTCTTC.

The J gene is TRBJ1-6, the V gene TRBV19, with TRBD1 identical over 8 bases. The CDR3 is made up of 13 amino acids. The germline CDR1 and CDR2 sequences are LNHDA and SQIVND (reference sequence). V was pared by 5 bases and J by 9 bases, with 3 bases of the junction left unmatched. CDR3 amino acids: CASSQGAGSPLHF. CDR3 nucleotide sequence: TGTGCCAGTAGTCAGGGGGCGGGTTCACCCCTCCACTTT. Drawing the rest from reference TRBV19 and TRBJ1-6, the complete variable domain is DGGITQSPKYLFRKEGQNVTLSCEQNLNHDAMYWYRQDPGQGLRLIYYSQIVNDFQKGDIAEGYSVSREKKESFPLTVTSAQKNPTAFYLCASSQGAGSPLHFGNGTRLTVT.

This sequence joins TRBV5-8 and TRBJ2-7; 9 nucleotides match TRBD1. This CDR3 comprises 14 residues. CDR1 and CDR2 (germline): SGHTS, YDEGEE. Trimming took 4 bases from V and 0 from J; bases not matched to a gene: 2. The CDR3 loop is CASSLDRGSYEQYF. CDR3 nucleotide sequence: TGTGCCAGCAGCCTGGACAGGGGCTCCTACGAGCAGTACTTC.

The rearrangement joins TRBV20-1 to TRBJ2-5; 7 positions agree with TRBD1. This CDR3 comprises 11 residues. The germline V gene encodes CDR1 DFQATT and CDR2 SNEGSKA (reference sequence). The CDR3 sequence is CVTGAQETQYF. The DNA of the CDR3 is TGCGTCACAGGGGCCCAAGAGACCCAGTACTTC.

As to this clone: A read error may account for a junction end that differs from germline. The chain links TRBV7-7 to TRBJ2-1; D ambiguous. The CDR3 consists of 16 residues. Germline CDR1 SSHAT, CDR2 FNYEAQ (reference sequence). CDR3 in amino acids: CASSLGSPSSYNEQFF. CDR3 sequence (DNA): TGTGCTAGCAGCCTAGGATCACCCAGCTCCTACAATGAGCAGTTCTTC.

Only one count was recorded for this clone. The chain recombines TRBV29-1 with TRBJ2-2; D is undetermined. Per germline, CDR1 SQVTM and CDR2 ANQGSEA. The V gene lost 4 bases and the J gene lost 1 base, with 10 bases spanning the gap. There are 14 residues in the CDR3. The CDR3 reads CSVVVAQNTGELFF. The CDR3 bases are TGCAGCGTTGTGGTGGCCCAGAACACCGGGGAGCTGTTTTTT.

CDR3 protein: CASSLDGSNTEAFF. The DNA for the CDR3 is TGCGCCAGCAGCTTGGACGGTTCAAACACTGAAGCTTTCTTT. This chain connects TRBV5-1 to TRBJ1-1; no clear D gene. The CDR3 totals 14 residues. Germline V CDR1 and CDR2: SGHRS, YFSETQ. Trimming stripped 0 bases from V and 2 bases from J, with 8 bases between.

J is TRBJ2-7 and V is TRBV6-5, with D uncertain. V lost 0 bases and J lost 1, with 4 bases in between. Germline V gene sequence: CDR1 MNHEY, CDR2 SVGAGI. The CDR3 runs to 13 residues. CDR3 region: CASSYSASYEQYF. CDR3 sequence (DNA): TGTGCCAGCAGTTACTCGGCATCCTACGAGCAGTACTTC.

This rearrangement joins TRBV27 to TRBJ2-7, with D perhaps TRBD2 (5 bases). Germline CDR1 and CDR2: MNHEY and SMNVEV (reference sequence). Between the trimmed V and J ends, which lost 3 bases and 5 bases, there was a span of 14 bases. The CDR3 contains 14 residues. The CDR3 reads CASSLLPGNNEQYF. The CDR3 DNA follows: TGTGCCAGCAGTTTGTTGCCCGGGAACAACGAGCAGTACTTC.

V gene TRBV13 combines with J gene TRBJ1-5; D is undetermined. V lost 5 bases and J lost 8, with 10 bases in between. Per the germline V gene, CDR1 is PRHDT and CDR2 is FYEKMQ (reference sequence). This CDR3 has 12 amino acids. The CDR3 is CASSTRQEPQHF. CDR3 in DNA: TGTGCCAGCAGCACCCGGCAGGAGCCCCAGCATTTT.

This clone occurred a few times. The rearrangement links TRBV2 to TRBJ1-5; perhaps TRBD1 as D (5 bases). V was shortened by 2 bases and J by 6 bases, with 17 bases between the two germline ends. Per the germline V gene, CDR1 is SNHLY and CDR2 is FYNNEI. There are 16 residues in the CDR3. CDR3 sequence: CASSEFRDLASQPQHF. For the CDR3, the DNA is TGTGCCAGCAGTGAATTCCGGGACTTAGCTTCTCAGCCCCAGCATTTT. The full variable domain, with the rest looked up from reference TRBV2 and TRBJ1-5, is EPEVTQTPSHQVTQMGQEVILRCVPISNHLYFYWYRQILGQKVEFLVSFYNNEISEKSEIFDDQFSVERPDGSNFTLKIRSTKLEDSAMYFCASSEFRDLASQPQHFGDGTRLSIL.

The rearrangement links TRBV6-5 to TRBJ2-5; 10 bases align to TRBD1. The J call is in doubt because the DNA end fits TRBJ2-7 better. Germline lookup yields CDR1 MNHEY and CDR2 SVGAGI. This CDR3 is built from 14 residues. The CDR3 DNA sequence: TGTGCCAGCAGCAAGGACAGGGGGAACTACGAGCAGTACTTC. Its protein product is CASSKDRGNYEQYF.

This clone was seen more than once but under ten times. The CDR3 reads CASSTGYQPQHF. The CDR3 region has the DNA TGTGCCAGTAGTACGGGATACCAGCCCCAGCATTTT. V gene TRBV19 combines with J gene TRBJ1-5; D is ambiguous. The length of the CDR3 is 12 residues. Looked up from germline, CDR1 is LNHDA and CDR2 is SQIVND (reference sequence). Trimming stripped 4 bases from V and 7 bases from J, with 8 bases between.

This chain joins TRBV7-8 and TRBJ2-1; 7 positions agree with TRBD1. The germline gives CDR1 SGHVS, CDR2 FQNEAQ. The CDR3 is 14 residues long. V lost 5 bases, J lost 5 bases, and 6 bases stayed unmatched. This CDR3 reads CASSRGDRDNEQFF. The CDR3 DNA reads as TGTGCCAGCAGCCGTGGGGACAGAGACAATGAGCAGTTCTTC.